The 15 T cell receptor beta chains listed next were all sequenced from one sample in a study of PD-1 blockade in classical Hodgkin lymphoma. Sequencing was performed with immunoSEQ multiplex PCR; in TCRdb, only in-frame clones are kept and a portion is missing. Of some 39,000 clones in the sample, 85% to 90% were seen once. Every patient was affected by relapse after autologous stem cell transplantation, while exposure to brentuximab vedotin was not uniform. Source: peripheral blood mononuclear cells (PBMCs), taken at baseline. Receptors originate from a human donor with classical Hodgkin lymphoma.

The chain is built from TRBV11-2 and TRBJ2-7; D is possibly TRBD1 (5 bases). V shed 5 bases and J shed 0 bases, with 20 bases lying between them. The germline V gene encodes CDR1 SGHAT and CDR2 FQNNGV. This CDR3 is 17 amino acids long. The CDR3 DNA reads TGTGCCAGCAGCCCCCTATTTCTAGGGGTCTCCTCCTACGAGCAGTACTTC. It codes for CASSPLFLGVSSYEQYF.

CDR3 loop: CASSRQGSSGNTIYF. CDR3 sequence (DNA): TGTGCCAGCAGTCGACAGGGAAGCTCTGGAAACACCATATATTTT. V and J are TRBV6-5 and TRBJ1-3, with 7 nucleotides matching TRBD1. In germline, CDR1 is MNHEY, CDR2 SVGAGI. J lost 0 bases, V lost 5 bases, and 4 bases had no gene match. The length of the CDR3 is 15 residues.

The chain uses TRBV4-3 and TRBJ1-6, with 8 bases lining up with TRBD1. The V segment lost 0 bases and the J segment 8 bases; nucleotides outside the gene matches: 3. This CDR3 spans 15 amino acids. Germline V CDR1 and CDR2: LGHNA, YSLEER. The CDR3 here is CASSQDEDRDSPLHF. The CDR3, as DNA: TGCGCCAGCAGCCAAGACGAGGACAGGGATTCACCCCTCCACTTT.

This clone was seen more than once but under ten times. This rearrangement joins TRBV13 to TRBJ2-2, with TRBD2 matching 15 bases. The CDR3 contains 16 residues. Germline values: CDR1 PRHDT, CDR2 FYEKMQ (reference sequence). J was trimmed by 5 bases and V by 4 bases; bases with no gene match: 2. Here the CDR3 reads CASSSGTSGGTGELFF. The CDR3 DNA sequence: TGTGCCAGCAGCTCCGGGACTAGCGGGGGGACCGGGGAGCTGTTTTTT.

The V call is TRBV27, the J call TRBJ2-2; the match to TRBD1 covers 7 bases. V dropped 3 bases and J dropped 7; count of bases not matched to a gene: 17. The CDR3 spans 18 residues. The V gene's germline CDR1 is MNHEY and CDR2 SMNVEV (reference sequence). In DNA, the CDR3 is TGTGCCAGCAGTTTGCCATCACAGGGGCCCAAGGACTTCGGGGAGCTGTTTTTT. It specifies CASSLPSQGPKDFGELFF.

This rearrangement joins TRBV27 to TRBJ2-5; the match to TRBD2 covers 11 bases. The J call may not be correct, given that the DNA end is closer to TRBJ2-7. The CDR3 extends over 14 amino acids. From germline, CDR1 is MNHEY and CDR2 SMNVEV (reference sequence). The CDR3 reads CASSPGTSGNEQYF. Here the CDR3 DNA reads TGTGCCAGCAGTCCCGGGACTAGCGGCAACGAGCAGTACTTC.

This clone showed up just once. The chain links TRBV5-1 to TRBJ2-3; D is unclear. The ends were cut back, 2 bases at V and 4 bases at J, with 14 bases in the middle. The CDR3 totals 15 residues. From germline, CDR1 is SGHRS and CDR2 YFSETQ. CDR3 sequence (DNA): TGCGCCAGCAGCTTAAACTCCCTGGGCCCAGATACGCAGTATTTT. Encoded protein: CASSLNSLGPDTQYF.

This chain links TRBV7-9 with TRBJ2-5; the match to TRBD1 covers 9 bases. The length of the CDR3 is 16 residues. The ends lost 5 bases at V and 3 bases at J; junction bases unmatched: 10. Germline V gene lookup returns CDR1 SEHNR and CDR2 FQNEAQ (reference sequence). The DNA of the CDR3 is TGTGCCAGCAGCCACCTACAGGGGGCGGGGGAAGAGACCCAGTACTTC. It codes for CASSHLQGAGEETQYF.

This chain joins TRBV4-1 and TRBJ2-5; D is perhaps TRBD1 (6 bases). V dropped 3 bases and J dropped 0 bases, with 11 bases sitting between them. Germline loops: CDR1 MGHRA, CDR2 YSYEKL. The CDR3 extends over 15 amino acids. The DNA of the CDR3 is TGCGCCAGCAGCCAGATAGGGACAAACCAAGAGACCCAGTACTTC. It specifies CASSQIGTNQETQYF.

CDR3 nucleotide sequence: TGCAGTGCTAGCTCTACGGGCGAGCAGTACTTC. This sequence encodes CSASSTGEQYF. J is TRBJ2-7 and V is TRBV20-1; D is uncertain. The CDR3 loop spans 11 amino acids. CDR1 is DFQATT, CDR2 SNEGSKA, per germline (reference sequence). V lost 3 bases, J lost 6 bases, and 9 bases lay in between.

The rearrangement uses TRBV7-2 and TRBJ2-7, with 8 bases lining up with TRBD1. Unmatched junction bases numbered 5, after V lost 2 bases and J lost 5 bases. Germline CDR1 is SGHTA and CDR2 is FQGNSA. The CDR3 is 14 residues long. CDR3 nucleotides: TGTGCCAGCAGCTTATCTCAGGGGGCCGACGAGCAGTACTTC. Its translation is CASSLSQGADEQYF. Based on the CDR3 plus reference TRBV7-2 and TRBJ2-7, the full variable domain is GAGVSQSPSNKVTEKGKDVELRCDPISGHTALYWYRQSLGQGLEFLIYFQGNSAPDKSGLPSDRFSAERTGGSVSTLTIQRTQQEDSAVYLCASSLSQGADEQYFGPGTRLTVT.

This clone was observed a handful of times. Other DNA sequences in the same sample also yield this CDR3. The chain combines TRBV27 with TRBJ1-6; no clear D. V shed 7 bases and J shed 4 bases, with 11 bases lying between them. The CDR3 extends over 14 amino acids. Germline V gene lookup returns CDR1 MNHEY and CDR2 SMNVEV (reference sequence). The CDR3 spells CASTDRGYNSPLHF. The DNA of the CDR3 is TGTGCCAGCACGGACCGTGGGTATAATTCACCCCTCCACTTT.

The chain recombines TRBV28 with TRBJ2-3; 10 positions agree with TRBD2. Germline CDR1 is MDHEN and CDR2 is SYDVKM. CDR3 length: 15 residues. Germline trimming cut 5 bases from V and 1 base from J; bases unmatched to any gene: 3. The CDR3 nucleotides read TGTGCCAGCAGTCAGCGGGAGGGCCGCACAGATACGCAGTATTTT. It is translated as CASSQREGRTDTQYF.

The chain employs TRBV5-1 and TRBJ2-1, with TRBD2 identical over 11 bases. Germline V gives CDR1 SGHRS, CDR2 YFSETQ. CDR3 length: 15 residues. Trimming removed 4 bases from V and 8 bases from J; junction bases left unmatched: 8. CDR3 DNA: TGCGCCAGCAGCCTTAGCGGGAGGGCCTTCGATGAGCAGTTCTTC. This sequence encodes CASSLSGRAFDEQFF.

The CDR3 DNA reads TGCGCCAGCAGCCATCCCTGGGAGGGCTCCGGGGAGCTGTTTTTT. This encodes CASSHPWEGSGELFF. The chain couples TRBV4-1 to TRBJ2-2, with TRBD2 matching 7 bases. CDR3 length equals 15 residues. V lost 3 bases to trimming and J lost 6 bases; unmatched junction nucleotides: 7. Germline V gives CDR1 MGHRA, CDR2 YSYEKL.